The source of this TCR beta chain is a study of graft-versus-host responses after intestinal transplantation. Study as a whole: Transplants were multivisceral, liver-intestinal, or isolated intestinal. Every recipient underwent anti-thymocyte globulin induction, then tacrolimus and steroids for two to four years.

About this clone itself: The antigen is unknown.

TCRdb's table, derived via immunoSEQ multiplex PCR, lists solely in-frame clones and lacks some. The data contain about 77,000 clones, 92% of them seen just once; the ten biggest clones take up 0.65% to 0.75%. Deletions cut 4 bases from V and 3 bases from J, with 16 bases between. This CDR3 has 15 amino acids. Germline V gene sequence: CDR1 SGHTA, CDR2 FQGNSA. Study-wide results and limits: Recipient bone marrow held GvH clones, some seen earlier in ileum or blood. High graft-versus-host to host-versus-graft T cell clonal ratios marked allografts of patients with graft-donor macrochimerism.

The sample in question was PBMCs, obtained 98 days after intestinal transplantation. The chain couples TRBV7-2 to TRBJ2-7; D assignment may be TRBD1 or TRBD2 (6 bases each). The receptor's source is a human patient who received an intestinal transplant, so some T cells may come from the graft donor. CDR3 DNA: TGTGCCAGCAGCTCCTCGGGGGCGTCTGGCTACGAGCAGTACTTC. Translated: CASSSSGASGYEQYF. Full variable domain (remainder filled in from reference TRBV7-2 and TRBJ2-7): GAGVSQSPSNKVTEKGKDVELRCDPISGHTALYWYRQSLGQGLEFLIYFQGNSAPDKSGLPSDRFSAERTGGSVSTLTIQRTQQEDSAVYLCASSSSGASGYEQYFGPGTRLTVT.